At least ten counts were recorded for the clone carrying this T cell receptor (beta chain). Its antigen is not identified. Per germline, CDR1 KGHSH and CDR2 LQKENI. The CDR3 consists of 14 residues. V lost 7 bases and J 1 base, leaving 13 bases between the germline ends. Amplified TCR beta CDR3 regions came from RNA transcripts. An initial round of RT-PCR targeting the TCR CDR3 relied on the HTBI primer set. Each CDR3 protein gets one entry after TCRdb re-called the multiplex PCR reads with MiXCR. The sample yields 500,000 to 650,000 distinct CDR3 sequences, 17% seen once. The source of the sample is a study of T cells in Graves' hyperthyroidism and ophthalmopathy. The wider study: The initial diagnosis was the point when peripheral blood was collected, ahead of any treatment. The study, taken as a whole, reports: Blood shared most expanded thyroid clonotypes above 0.001.

What was sequenced was blood. This TCR came from a woman in her late teens or twenties with Graves' ophthalmopathy. This chain links TRBV18 with TRBJ1-1; possible D gene TRBD1, 5 bases. CDR3 DNA sequence: TGTGCCAGCTTCCCCGGGACGTGGAACACTGAAGCTTTCTTT. This sequence encodes CASFPGTWNTEAFF.